This TCR beta chain is drawn from a study of regulatory T cells in long-lasting Graves disease (dated by TCRdb to 2020 to 2022). Turning to the overall study: In the newly diagnosed Graves' disease group, patients had been taking antithyroid drugs for less than 3 months. Peripheral blood TCR sequencing and RNA sequencing compared persistent Graves' disease patients with newly diagnosed Graves' disease patients. The study was registered as a clinical trial and conducted in China. A total of some 33 samples were covered by TCR sequencing, comprising some 13 persistent and some 20 newly diagnosed Graves' disease patients. Points the paper makes about the study in general: Patients with persistent disease shared more public clonotypes (about 2,900) than newly diagnosed patients did (around 1,000). Only the TCR beta chain was sequenced and analyzed. Only peripheral blood was studied, because thyroid tissue, the primary lesion, was inaccessible. Persistent disease showed preferential use of TRBV28, TRBJ1-2 and TRBJ2-5, whereas newly diagnosed disease favored TRBV20-1 and TRBJ2-1. The authors noted that the small sample size was a limitation that may lower accuracy. Compared with newly diagnosed patients, persistent Graves' disease patients had lower TCR Shannon entropy and fewer highly expanded clones, which suggests clonal expansion.

V is shortened by 0 bases, J by 4 bases, and the region joining them spans 13 bases. The germline V gene (reference sequence) gives CDR1 as SGHKS and CDR2 as YYEKEE. From cysteine to phenylalanine, the CDR3 is 15 amino acids long. Only CDR3 DNA remains: 45 bases, in frame from the first base. This clonotype was counted ten times or more. Its antigen is still unknown. The sample holds no much larger clone one base away, and base qualities are not on file. This specimen's time point label, interpreted: newly diagnosed GD, antithyroid drugs for less than 3 months. For both TCR sequencing and RNA sequencing, RNA was extracted from PBMCs in TRIzol. The diagnosis of Graves' disease was made according to American Thyroid Association guidelines. Patients were recruited from an endocrinology department in Xi'an, China. From each patient, 8 to 10 milliliters of peripheral blood was collected into an EDTA anticoagulant tube. Ficoll Paque Plus density gradient separation was used to isolate PBMCs, and no additional T cell sorting was done. An Agilent 2100 Bioanalyzer and agarose gel were used to check RNA quality, while a NanoDrop 2000 measured RNA concentration.

Libraries were built with multiplex PCR. The instrument given in TCRdb is Illumina HiSeq 4000. TCR beta libraries were built with iRepertoire HTBI primers and Arm-PCR amplification of CDR3 regions. Before sequencing, the PCR products underwent gel purification. As for the authors' bioinformatics: A total of under 80 TRBV and some 15 TRBJ segments were identified across samples and were used for gene usage analysis of CDR3 amino acid clonotypes. Filtered high-quality paired reads were merged into contigs using COPE and FqMerger. BLAST was used to align contigs to the IMGT TRBV, TRBD and TRBJ reference genes, and CDR3 was defined following IMGT. Any clonotype with a frequency above 0.1% was counted as a highly expanded clone. Repertoire diversity was measured by Shannon entropy, and V-J evenness by the Gini coefficient. A clonotype found in more than one individual was treated as public. TCRdb trimmed the raw reads at Q25, called clones with MiXCR and kept productive beta chains. Every distinct CDR3 protein forms one entry, paired with its most common genes and DNA. TCRdb assigned the V and J calls; the authors' analysis was not used. The sample yields more than 300,000 distinct CDR3 sequences; about 12% were counted once. The ten largest make up approximately 19% of the sample.

The sample was also linked to a second study, of T cells in Graves' hyperthyroidism and ophthalmopathy. In that second paper, the authors write: Graves' hyperthyroidism was defined as stable when no progression to ophthalmopathy occurred over 18 months of follow-up. The hyperthyroidism patients were between 18 and 65 years old and newly diagnosed, with a disease duration of less than 2 months. Patients with uncontrolled infections, other autoimmune diseases, pregnancy or lactation were excluded. Clinical symptoms, serum thyroxine and TRAb, thyroid ultrasound, and orbital computed tomography formed the basis for the diagnoses. For the first round of RT-PCR on the TCR CDR3, the HTBI primer set was used together with the Qiagen OneStep RT-PCR kit. Blood samples also contained most of the expanded thyroid clonotypes (frequency above 0.001), which suggests that blood repertoires may reflect thyroid immune responses. Ophthalmopathy was separated from stable hyperthyroidism by a 13 V-J signature model, with approximately 89% sensitivity and about 81% specificity obtained in cross-validation and 80%/75% obtained in testing. During validation, the model predicted progression to ophthalmopathy a median of around six months ahead of onset, with more than 60% sensitivity and almost 75% specificity. TCR V-J signatures able to tell the groups apart were searched for in a discovery cohort of 95 to 100 patients, of whom 43 had Graves' ophthalmopathy and roughly 59 had stable Graves' hyperthyroidism. Prospective prediction of ophthalmopathy was tested in an independent validation cohort consisting of roughly 20 hyperthyroidism patients and 15 or so patients who later progressed to ophthalmopathy. The approximately 100 discovery patients were divided at random into training and test sets in a 7:3 ratio. Thyroid tissue and blood T-cell repertoires from over 5 Graves' hyperthyroidism patients were also compared in the study. After sampling, hyperthyroidism patients received methimazole starting at 30 mg daily, and ophthalmopathy patients received high-dose intravenous methylprednisolone. Libraries were constructed in a second round of multiplex PCR, after which size selection and purification were carried out. Libraries were sequenced paired-end with 100 bp reads on an Illumina HiSeq2000. Raw data were processed with SOAPnuke, discarding reads with adapters, uncalled bases, mean Phred below 15, or no exact constant-primer or identifier match. High-quality paired reads were merged with COPE v1.2.5, and unique nucleotide sequences were defined as clonotypes. MiTCR v1.1 was used to align the clonotypes against IMGT TRBV, TRBD and TRBJ reference segments. Analysis was restricted to V-J combinations with a frequency above 0.0001, which covered roughly 99% of repertoires. A TCS score was defined as the ratio between F50 (clonal expansion) and ExV (chaos), using BLOSUM62-based TCRdist between CDR3 peptides within each V-J. Welch's t-statistics and random forest reduced 514 V-J features to roughly 13, which were used in a naive Bayes classifier (R e1071). Sample size was not statistically predetermined, and blinding of investigators to group allocation was not performed. The paper reports TCR Vbeta CDR3 sequencing of over 130 peripheral blood samples: approximately 41 ophthalmopathy, fewer than 80 hyperthyroidism and around 17 progressor patients.

The starting material was peripheral blood mononuclear cells (PBMCs), obtained at new diagnosis, from a patient treated with antithyroid drugs. The sequence links TRBV5-5 to TRBJ1-1, with no confidently assigned D gene. This sequence originates from a woman aged 18 to 35 with Graves disease. Donor details come from another sample of the same person, matched by shared clones. The nucleotide sequence is given as TGTGCCAGCAGCTTGGGACTCGGATGGGGCACTGAAGCTTTCTTT. The resulting protein is CASSLGLGWGTEAFF.